These 24 T cell receptor beta chains came from one sample sequenced in a study of blood T cells in healthy people across ages. For the second PCR, which ran for about 6 to 12 cycles, a sample-barcoded 5' primer and a J-beta primer mix were used. TCRdb re-called the 5' RACE reads through MiXCR, storing one row per CDR3 protein. The profile shows about 1,000,000 distinct CDR3 sequences, less than 50% of them singletons. Material for sequencing was blood. These receptors were taken from a woman aged 60-75 years in good health.

The chain is built from TRBV2 and TRBJ1-4, with 7 bases matching TRBD1. CDR3 length equals 16 residues. Germline V lookup: CDR1 SNHLY, CDR2 FYNNEI. The junction had 9 bases not matched to a gene; V was cut back by 8 bases and J by 0 bases. CDR3 sequence: CASAVETGTTNEKLFF. DNA for the CDR3: TGTGCCAGCGCAGTGGAGACAGGGACAACTAATGAAAAACTGTTTTTT.

This rearrangement joins TRBV2 to TRBJ1-2, with D unclear. V was clipped by 0 bases and J by 6 bases, with 17 bases between them. Germline V gives CDR1 SNHLY, CDR2 FYNNEI. This CDR3 comprises 16 residues. The CDR3 region is CASSEAGLRVRHGYTF. The CDR3 region has the DNA TGTGCCAGCAGTGAAGCGGGCCTCCGGGTTCGTCATGGCTACACCTTC.

A remark on this clonotype: An end of the junction differs from the germline gene, which may be a read error. CDR3 nucleotides: TGTGCCACCATCAGACGGGAGCACTCCTACAATGAGCAGTTCTTC. It is translated as CATIRREHSYNEQFF. The genes are TRBV15 and TRBJ2-1; D perhaps matches TRBD2 (6 bases). Looked up from germline, CDR1 is LNHNV and CDR2 is YYDKDF (reference sequence). The CDR3 extends over 15 amino acids. The full variable domain, in which reference TRBV15 and TRBJ2-1 provide the parts outside the CDR3, is DAMVIQNPRYQVTQFGKPVTLSCSQTLNHNVMYWYQQKSSQAPKLLFHYYDKDFNNEADTPDNFQSRRPNTSFCFLDIRSPGLGDTAMYLCATIRREHSYNEQFFGPGTRLTVL.

This clonotype was counted between two and nine times. The CDR3 reads CASSLVWANQPQHF. Written as DNA, the CDR3 is TGTGCCAGCAGTTTAGTCTGGGCGAATCAGCCCCAGCATTTT. The V gene is TRBV27, the J gene TRBJ1-5; no firm D call. CDR1 MNHEY and CDR2 SMNVEV come from the germline V gene (reference sequence). CDR3 length: 14 amino acids. The V gene lost 2 bases and the J gene lost 4 bases, with 9 bases spanning the gap.

This clonotype was seen a handful of times. The rearrangement links TRBV7-2 to TRBJ2-1; D not certain. The CDR3 extends over 10 amino acids. In germline, CDR1 is SGHTA, CDR2 FQGNSA. V gave up 5 bases and J gave up 9 bases, with 5 bases separating them. The CDR3 DNA reads TGTGCCAGCAGCCCCTTTGAGCAGTTCTTC. Residues: CASSPFEQFF. The complete variable domain, with remaining parts taken from reference TRBV7-2 and TRBJ2-1, reads GAGVSQSPSNKVTEKGKDVELRCDPISGHTALYWYRQSLGQGLEFLIYFQGNSAPDKSGLPSDRFSAERTGGSVSTLTIQRTQQEDSAVYLCASSPFEQFFGPGTRLTVL.

CDR3 loop: CSALDTGTSANNEQFF. The CDR3, as DNA: TGCAGTGCCCTTGATACCGGGACTAGCGCCAACAATGAGCAGTTCTTC. This rearrangement joins TRBV20-1 to TRBJ2-1, with 10 positions matching TRBD2. Germline lookup yields CDR1 DFQATT and CDR2 SNEGSKA (reference sequence). J was trimmed by 5 bases and V by 6 bases; bases with no gene match: 13. The CDR3 spans 16 residues.

V usage is TRBV20-1 and J usage is TRBJ2-7; either TRBD1 or TRBD2 may supply D (5 bases each). V was trimmed by 6 bases and J by 2 bases, leaving 14 bases between them. This CDR3 is built from 13 residues. Germline CDR1 reads DFQATT; CDR2 reads SNEGSKA (reference sequence). CDR3: CSASGTDTYEQYF. In DNA form, the CDR3 reads TGCAGTGCATCGGGAACGGACACCTACGAGCAGTACTTC.

J is TRBJ2-7 and V is TRBV20-1; D might be TRBD2 (6 bases). The CDR3 is 13 amino acids. CDR1 and CDR2 (germline): DFQATT, SNEGSKA (reference sequence). Trimming removed 4 bases from V and 8 bases from J, with 18 bases in between. CDR3 bases: TGCAGTGCTACAGAGGTGGGACTTGGAAAGCAGTACTTC. Translation gives CSATEVGLGKQYF.

This clonotype has just a few counts. The rearrangement links TRBV7-9 to TRBJ1-5, with 9 bases lining up with TRBD1. There are 16 residues in the CDR3. Trimming at V came to 3 bases and at J to 5 bases, leaving 8 bases not matched to a gene. Germline assignment: CDR1 SEHNR and CDR2 FQNEAQ (reference sequence). CDR3 loop: CASSFSAGTGYQPQHF. CDR3 sequence (DNA): TGTGCCAGCAGCTTTAGCGCCGGGACAGGGTATCAGCCCCAGCATTTT.

J is TRBJ1-4 and V is TRBV28; TRBD1 might be the D (6 bases). This CDR3 contains 16 residues. Germline V CDR1 and CDR2: MDHEN, SYDVKM. V was cut by 2 bases and J by 5 bases, with 15 bases left in between. The CDR3 loop is CASSLLRGQPNEKLFF. The CDR3 nucleotides read TGTGCCAGCAGTTTACTCAGGGGACAACCCAATGAAAAACTGTTTTTT.

In its sample, this clonotype was seen once. The V gene is TRBV24-1, the J gene TRBJ1-1; D is unresolved. The CDR3 consists of 14 residues. V lost 2 bases and J lost 4, with 10 bases in between. The germline V gene encodes CDR1 KGHDR and CDR2 SFDVKD. Here the CDR3 DNA reads TGTGCCACCAGTGATTCTTCGGACGCCACTGAAGCTTTCTTT. This sequence encodes CATSDSSDATEAFF.

This clonotype has more than one count but fewer than ten. The rearrangement joins TRBV20-1 to TRBJ1-1; D is possibly TRBD1 (6 bases). CDR1 is DFQATT, CDR2 SNEGSKA, per germline (reference sequence). V lost 0 bases and J lost 3, with 11 bases in between. This CDR3 has 14 residues. Here the CDR3 reads CSAREKGGDTEAFF. The CDR3 DNA follows: TGCAGTGCTAGAGAAAAAGGGGGTGACACTGAAGCTTTCTTT.

The CDR3: CAKERWGLNTEAFF. In DNA, the CDR3 is TGTGCCAAGGAGAGGTGGGGGCTAAACACTGAAGCTTTCTTT. The chain carries TRBV2 and TRBJ1-1; D may be TRBD1 (6 bases). The germline V gene has CDR1 SNHLY and CDR2 FYNNEI. There are 14 residues in the CDR3. Trimming pared 10 bases from V and 2 bases from J, leaving 17 bases between.

This clonotype occurred once. The chain joins TRBV29-1 to TRBJ2-1; 7 bases line up with TRBD1. With V trimmed by 6 bases and J by 6 bases, 8 bases remained unmatched. Germline V lookup: CDR1 SQVTM, CDR2 ANQGSEA. This CDR3 is built from 13 residues. The CDR3 DNA reads TGCAGCGTGTGGAAACAGGGGTCCAATGAGCAGTTCTTC. Translating gives CSVWKQGSNEQFF.

The V gene is TRBV29-1, the J gene TRBJ2-1, with D maybe TRBD2 (6 bases). The germline CDR1 and CDR2 sequences are SQVTM and ANQGSEA. The CDR3 consists of 15 residues. V lost 2 bases and J lost 0, with 11 bases in between. The CDR3 region is CSVECGDGSYNEQFF. The CDR3 DNA reads TGCAGCGTTGAATGCGGGGATGGCTCCTACAATGAGCAGTTCTTC.

This clonotype was detected a few times. The V call is TRBV7-9, the J call TRBJ2-6; no firm D call. V lost 5 bases to trimming and J lost 0 bases, with 14 bases between them. Germline loops: CDR1 SEHNR, CDR2 FQNEAQ (reference sequence). This CDR3 spans 17 amino acids. CDR3 region: CASSHLNPSSGANVLTF. In DNA form, the CDR3 reads TGTGCCAGCAGCCATCTAAACCCGAGCTCTGGGGCCAACGTCCTGACTTTC.

The gene calls are TRBV6-6 and TRBJ2-7; the D call may be TRBD1 or TRBD2 (5 bases each). The CDR3 has 16 amino acids. Trimming shortened V by 6 bases and J by 3 bases, and 21 bases separated the two germline ends. Germline CDR1 MNHNY, CDR2 SVGAGI (reference sequence). CDR3 DNA: TGTGCCAGCAGCCACGGCCTAGCCACGGGGCGCTACGAGCAGTACTTC. Residues: CASSHGLATGRYEQYF.

Here the CDR3 reads CATSRTAEIHEQFF. The CDR3 region has the DNA TGTGCCACCAGCCGGACCGCTGAAATCCATGAGCAGTTCTTC. V usage is TRBV15 and J usage is TRBJ2-1; no definite D call. Trimming stripped 5 bases from V and 8 bases from J, with 16 bases between. Per the germline V gene, CDR1 is LNHNV and CDR2 is YYDKDF (reference sequence). The CDR3 is 14 amino acids. The full variable domain, rest sourced from reference TRBV15 and TRBJ2-1, is DAMVIQNPRYQVTQFGKPVTLSCSQTLNHNVMYWYQQKSSQAPKLLFHYYDKDFNNEADTPDNFQSRRPNTSFCFLDIRSPGLGDTAMYLCATSRTAEIHEQFFGPGTRLTVL.

This chain connects TRBV14 to TRBJ2-5, with unresolved D. CDR1 and CDR2 from the germline V gene are SGHDN and FVKESK. Trimming removed 2 bases at V and 4 bases at J, with 5 bases between. The CDR3 is 12 residues long. The CDR3 spells CASSQNIETQYF. The CDR3 DNA reads as TGTGCCAGCAGCCAAAATATAGAGACCCAGTACTTC.

DNA of the CDR3: TGTGCCAGCAGTGAAGCGACTAGCGGAGGGAATGAGCAGTTCTTC. Amino acids: CASSEATSGGNEQFF. The genes are TRBV6-1 and TRBJ2-1, with TRBD2 matching 9 bases. The V and J ends lost 0 bases and 7 bases, in that order; junction bases with no gene match: 4. This CDR3 contains 15 residues. Germline V gene sequence: CDR1 MNHNS, CDR2 SASEGT.

A few counts support this clonotype. The rearrangement joins TRBV6-1 to TRBJ2-1; D possibly corresponds to TRBD2 (6 bases). The V and J ends lost 7 bases and 5 bases respectively, with 21 bases between them. Germline CDR1 MNHNS, CDR2 SASEGT. This CDR3 region has 16 residues. For the CDR3, the DNA is TGTGCCAGCAACCCGGGAGCAACCGAATGGGACAATGAGCAGTTCTTC. Protein product: CASNPGATEWDNEQFF.

J is TRBJ2-5 and V is TRBV3-1; D perhaps matches TRBD1 (5 bases). The J call could be wrong; TRBJ2-7 is a better fit for the DNA end. The length of the CDR3 is 14 residues. Germline CDR1 LGHDT, CDR2 YNNKEL (reference sequence). This chain's CDR3 is CASSQDPGSHEQYF. The CDR3 region has the DNA TGTGCCAGCAGCCAAGATCCAGGGTCCCACGAGCAGTACTTC.

The V call is TRBV5-1, the J call TRBJ1-1, with D uncertain. V shed 5 bases and J shed 3 bases, with 8 bases lying between them. Germline V gene lookup returns CDR1 SGHRS and CDR2 YFSETQ. There are 12 residues in the CDR3. The CDR3 reads CASRSVDTEAFF. CDR3 DNA: TGCGCCAGCAGGTCAGTCGACACTGAAGCTTTCTTT.

The chain joins TRBV20-1 to TRBJ2-5; 7 nucleotides align to TRBD2. CDR3 length equals 15 residues. Germline V gene lookup returns CDR1 DFQATT and CDR2 SNEGSKA (reference sequence). V trimming: 4 bases; J trimming: 11 bases; junction bases outside the gene matches: 19. This CDR3 reads CSAIPAGRESGEQYF. The CDR3 DNA follows: TGCAGTGCTATACCCGCCGGGCGGGAGAGTGGTGAGCAGTACTTC.